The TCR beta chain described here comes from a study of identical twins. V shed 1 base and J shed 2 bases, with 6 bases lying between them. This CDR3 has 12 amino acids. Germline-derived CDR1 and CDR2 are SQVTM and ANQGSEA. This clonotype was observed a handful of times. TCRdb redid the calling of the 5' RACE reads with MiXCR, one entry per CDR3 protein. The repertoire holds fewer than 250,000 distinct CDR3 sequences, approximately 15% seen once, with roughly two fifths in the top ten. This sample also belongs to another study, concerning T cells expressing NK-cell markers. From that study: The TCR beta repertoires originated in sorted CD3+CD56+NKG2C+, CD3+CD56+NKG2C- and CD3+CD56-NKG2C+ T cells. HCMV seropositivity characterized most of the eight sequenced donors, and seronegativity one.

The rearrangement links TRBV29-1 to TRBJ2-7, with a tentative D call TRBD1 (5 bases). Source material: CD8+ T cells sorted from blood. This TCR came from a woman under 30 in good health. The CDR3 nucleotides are TGCAGCGTTGAAGGCAGGGCCTACGAGCAGTACTTC. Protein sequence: CSVEGRAYEQYF.